The entry that follows covers one T cell receptor beta chain sequence. Regarding time point: newly diagnosed, previously untreated cHL patient sample. Magnetic depletion of unwanted cells isolated CD4+ T cells from thawed PBMCs. Untreated, newly diagnosed classical Hodgkin lymphoma PBMCs were used for comparison. Measured with immunoSEQ multiplex PCR; TCRdb has only the in-frame clones, and not every one. The table has almost 20,000 clones, roughly four fifths seen once. The sample is drawn from a study of PD-1 blockade in classical Hodgkin lymphoma. CDR3 length: 14 amino acids. Per germline, CDR1 SGHTA and CDR2 FQGNSA. The V end was cut by 1 base, the J end by 10 bases, with 13 bases between.

The sequence derives from a human donor with classical Hodgkin lymphoma. Sample: CD4+ T cells from blood. The chain carries TRBV7-2 and TRBJ2-2; D gene ambiguous. The CDR3 DNA reads as TGTGCCAGCAGCTTAGTGCCTCGAGCCTCGGAGCTGTTTTTT. Its translation: CASSLVPRASELFF.